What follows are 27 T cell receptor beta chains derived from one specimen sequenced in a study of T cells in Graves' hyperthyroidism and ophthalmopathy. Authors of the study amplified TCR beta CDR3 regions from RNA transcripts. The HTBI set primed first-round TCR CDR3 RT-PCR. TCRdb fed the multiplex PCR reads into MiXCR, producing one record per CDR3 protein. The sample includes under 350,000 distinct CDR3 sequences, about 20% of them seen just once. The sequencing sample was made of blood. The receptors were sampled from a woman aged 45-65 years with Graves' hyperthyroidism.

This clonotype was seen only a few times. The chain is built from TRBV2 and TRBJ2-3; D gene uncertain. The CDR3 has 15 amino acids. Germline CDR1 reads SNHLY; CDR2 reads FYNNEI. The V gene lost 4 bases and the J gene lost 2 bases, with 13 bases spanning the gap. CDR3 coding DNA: TGTGCCAGCAGTGCATGGGGTCGAACCACAGATACGCAGTATTTT. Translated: CASSAWGRTTDTQYF.

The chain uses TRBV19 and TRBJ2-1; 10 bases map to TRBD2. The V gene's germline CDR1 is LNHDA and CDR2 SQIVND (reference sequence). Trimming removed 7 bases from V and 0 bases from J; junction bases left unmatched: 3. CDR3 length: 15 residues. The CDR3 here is CASITSGISYNEQFF. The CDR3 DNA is TGTGCCAGTATAACTAGCGGGATCTCCTACAATGAGCAGTTCTTC.

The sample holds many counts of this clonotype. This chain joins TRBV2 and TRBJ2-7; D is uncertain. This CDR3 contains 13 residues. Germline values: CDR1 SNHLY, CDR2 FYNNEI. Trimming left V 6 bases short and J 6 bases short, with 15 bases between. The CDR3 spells CASRYEAAAEQYV. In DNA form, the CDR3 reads TGTGCCAGCAGGTACGAGGCCGCCGCCGAGCAGTACGTC.

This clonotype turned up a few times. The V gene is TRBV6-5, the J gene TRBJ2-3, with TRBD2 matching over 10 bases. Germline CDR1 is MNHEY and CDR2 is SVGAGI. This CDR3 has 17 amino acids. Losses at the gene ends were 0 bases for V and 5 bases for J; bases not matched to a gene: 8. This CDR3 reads CASSYSSGGAEGDTQYF. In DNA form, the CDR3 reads TGTGCCAGCAGTTACTCGAGCGGGGGGGCCGAGGGAGATACGCAGTATTTT.

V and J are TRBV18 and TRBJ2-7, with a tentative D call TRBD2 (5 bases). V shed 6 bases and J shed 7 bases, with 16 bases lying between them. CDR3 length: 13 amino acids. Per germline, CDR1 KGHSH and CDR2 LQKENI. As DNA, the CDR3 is TGTGCCAGCTCGCCGCAGGAGGCAGGAGAGCAGTACTTC. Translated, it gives CASSPQEAGEQYF.

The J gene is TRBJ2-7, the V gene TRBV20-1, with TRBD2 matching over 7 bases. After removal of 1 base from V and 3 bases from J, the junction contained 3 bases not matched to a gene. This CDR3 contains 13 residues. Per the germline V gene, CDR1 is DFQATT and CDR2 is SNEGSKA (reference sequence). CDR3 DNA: TGCAGTGCTAGAGGTGGGGGGGGCTACGAGCAGTACTTC. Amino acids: CSARGGGGYEQYF.

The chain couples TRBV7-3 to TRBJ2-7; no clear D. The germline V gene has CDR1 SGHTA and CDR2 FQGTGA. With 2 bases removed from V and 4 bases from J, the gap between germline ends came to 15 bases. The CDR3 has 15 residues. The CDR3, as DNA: TGTGCCAGCAGCTTAGGGTCCAGATCCCAATACGAGCAGTACTTC. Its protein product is CASSLGSRSQYEQYF.

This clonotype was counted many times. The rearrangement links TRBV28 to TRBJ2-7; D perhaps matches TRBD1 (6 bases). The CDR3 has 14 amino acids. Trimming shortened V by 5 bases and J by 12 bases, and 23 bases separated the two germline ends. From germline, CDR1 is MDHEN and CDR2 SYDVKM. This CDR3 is CASSQTQGQRDPYF. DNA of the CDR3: TGTGCCAGCAGTCAAACTCAAGGACAGCGCGATCCGTACTTC.

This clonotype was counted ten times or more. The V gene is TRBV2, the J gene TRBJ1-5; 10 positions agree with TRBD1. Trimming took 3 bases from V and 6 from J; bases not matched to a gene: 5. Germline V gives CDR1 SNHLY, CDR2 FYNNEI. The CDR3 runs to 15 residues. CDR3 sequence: CASSDGQGGRQPQHF. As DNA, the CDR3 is TGTGCCAGCAGTGACGGACAGGGGGGTCGTCAGCCCCAGCATTTT.

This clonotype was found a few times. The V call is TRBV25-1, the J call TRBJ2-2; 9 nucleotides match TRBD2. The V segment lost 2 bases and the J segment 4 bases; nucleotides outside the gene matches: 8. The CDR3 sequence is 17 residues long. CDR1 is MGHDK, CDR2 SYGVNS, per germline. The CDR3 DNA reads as TGTGCCAGCAGTGAAACTAGGGCGGGAGGGACCACCGGGGAGCTGTTTTTT. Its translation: CASSETRAGGTTGELFF.

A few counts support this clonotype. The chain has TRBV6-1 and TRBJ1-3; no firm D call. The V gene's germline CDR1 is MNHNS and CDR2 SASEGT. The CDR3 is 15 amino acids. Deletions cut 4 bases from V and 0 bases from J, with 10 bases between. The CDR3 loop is CASSVHGNSGNTIYF. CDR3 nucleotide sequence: TGTGCCAGCAGTGTCCACGGAAACTCTGGAAACACCATATATTTT.

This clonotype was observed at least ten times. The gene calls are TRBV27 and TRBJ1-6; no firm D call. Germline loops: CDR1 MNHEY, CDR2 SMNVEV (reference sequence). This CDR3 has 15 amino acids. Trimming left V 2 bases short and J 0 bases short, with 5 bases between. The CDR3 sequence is CASSLGSSYNSPLHF. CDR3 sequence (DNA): TGTGCCAGCAGTTTAGGGAGCTCCTATAATTCACCCCTCCACTTT.

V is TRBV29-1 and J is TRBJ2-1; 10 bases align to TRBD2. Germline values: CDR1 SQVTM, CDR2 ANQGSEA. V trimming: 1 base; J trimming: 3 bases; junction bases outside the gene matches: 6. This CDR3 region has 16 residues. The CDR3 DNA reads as TGCAGCGTTGAAGGGGGCTTAGCGGGAGGCTACAATGAGCAGTTCTTC. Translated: CSVEGGLAGGYNEQFF.

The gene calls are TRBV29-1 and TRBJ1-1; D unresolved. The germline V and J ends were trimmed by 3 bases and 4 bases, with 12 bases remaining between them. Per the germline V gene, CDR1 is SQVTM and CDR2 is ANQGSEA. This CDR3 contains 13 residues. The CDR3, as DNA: TGCAGCGTTGAGCGGGGTATGGCCACTGAAGCTTTCTTT. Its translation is CSVERGMATEAFF.

The CDR3 DNA reads as TGTGCCAGCAGCTTATTCAACTCTGGGGCCAACGTCCTGACTTTC. Residues: CASSLFNSGANVLTF. This rearrangement joins TRBV7-3 to TRBJ2-6; D gene uncertain. This CDR3 has 15 amino acids. Germline loops: CDR1 SGHTA, CDR2 FQGTGA. Trimming removed 2 bases at V and 0 bases at J, with 5 bases between.

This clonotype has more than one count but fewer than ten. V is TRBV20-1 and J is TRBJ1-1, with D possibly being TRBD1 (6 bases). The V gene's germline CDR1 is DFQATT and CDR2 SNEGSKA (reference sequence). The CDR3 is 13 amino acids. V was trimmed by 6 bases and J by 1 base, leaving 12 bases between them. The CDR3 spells CSADRDTNTEAFF. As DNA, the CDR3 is TGCAGTGCCGACCGGGACACGAACACTGAAGCTTTCTTT.

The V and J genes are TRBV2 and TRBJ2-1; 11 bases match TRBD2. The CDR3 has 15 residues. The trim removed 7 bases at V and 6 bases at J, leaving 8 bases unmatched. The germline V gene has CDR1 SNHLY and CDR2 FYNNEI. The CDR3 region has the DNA TGTGCCAGCATCTCTAGCGGGGGGTACCCCAATGAGCAGTTCTTC. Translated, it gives CASISSGGYPNEQFF.

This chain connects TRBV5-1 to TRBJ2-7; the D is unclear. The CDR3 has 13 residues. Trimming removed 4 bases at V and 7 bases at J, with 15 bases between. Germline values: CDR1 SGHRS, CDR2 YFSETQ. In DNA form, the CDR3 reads TGCGCCAGCAGCCTCGGGCCACAAGGGGAGCAGTACGTC. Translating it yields CASSLGPQGEQYV.

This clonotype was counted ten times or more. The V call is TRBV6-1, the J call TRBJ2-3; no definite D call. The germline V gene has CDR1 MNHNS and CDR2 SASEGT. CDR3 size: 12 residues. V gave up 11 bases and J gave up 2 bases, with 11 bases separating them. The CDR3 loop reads CAGAPATDTQYF. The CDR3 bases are TGTGCCGGCGCGCCAGCCACAGATACGCAGTATTTT.

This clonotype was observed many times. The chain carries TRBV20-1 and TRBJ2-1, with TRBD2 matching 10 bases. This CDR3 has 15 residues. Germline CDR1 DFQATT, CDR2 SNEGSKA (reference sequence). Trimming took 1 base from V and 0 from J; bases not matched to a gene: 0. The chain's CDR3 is CSARGTSGSYNEQFF. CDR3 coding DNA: TGCAGTGCTAGAGGGACTAGCGGCTCCTACAATGAGCAGTTCTTC.

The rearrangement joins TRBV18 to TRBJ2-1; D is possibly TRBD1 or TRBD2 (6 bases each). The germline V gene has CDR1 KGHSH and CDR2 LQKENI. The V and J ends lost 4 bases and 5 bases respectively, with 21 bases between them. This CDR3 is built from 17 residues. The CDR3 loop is CASSLDPDGGPNNEQFF. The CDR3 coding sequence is TGTGCCAGCTCACTAGACCCGGACGGGGGCCCCAACAATGAGCAGTTCTTC.

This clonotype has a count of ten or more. This chain's CDR3 is CASKEGIAKNIQYF. CDR3 DNA sequence: TGTGCCAGCAAGGAGGGGATAGCCAAAAACATTCAGTACTTC. The chain joins TRBV6-1 to TRBJ2-4; tentatively, D is TRBD2 (6 bases). The CDR3 totals 14 residues. V dropped 7 bases and J dropped 0 bases, with 10 bases sitting between them. CDR1 and CDR2 from the germline V gene are MNHNS and SASEGT.

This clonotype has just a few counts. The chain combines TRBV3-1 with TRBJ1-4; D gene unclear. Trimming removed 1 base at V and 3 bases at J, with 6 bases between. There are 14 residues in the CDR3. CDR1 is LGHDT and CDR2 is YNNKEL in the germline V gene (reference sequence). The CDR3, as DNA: TGTGCCAGCAGCCAAGCTAGTTCTAATGAAAAACTGTTTTTT. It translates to CASSQASSNEKLFF.

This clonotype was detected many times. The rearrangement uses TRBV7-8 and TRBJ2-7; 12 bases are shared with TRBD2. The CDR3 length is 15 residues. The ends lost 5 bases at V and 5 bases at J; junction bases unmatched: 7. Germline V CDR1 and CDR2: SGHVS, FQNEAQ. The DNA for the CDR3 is TGTGCCAGCAGCACAACTAGCGGGAGGTTGGACGAGCAGTACTTC. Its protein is CASSTTSGRLDEQYF.

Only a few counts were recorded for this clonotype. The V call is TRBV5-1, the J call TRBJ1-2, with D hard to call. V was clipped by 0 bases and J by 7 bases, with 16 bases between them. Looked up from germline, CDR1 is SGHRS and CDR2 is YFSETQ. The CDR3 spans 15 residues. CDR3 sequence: CASSLDGRPEGGYTF. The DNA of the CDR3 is TGCGCCAGCAGCTTGGATGGCAGGCCTGAAGGTGGCTACACCTTC.

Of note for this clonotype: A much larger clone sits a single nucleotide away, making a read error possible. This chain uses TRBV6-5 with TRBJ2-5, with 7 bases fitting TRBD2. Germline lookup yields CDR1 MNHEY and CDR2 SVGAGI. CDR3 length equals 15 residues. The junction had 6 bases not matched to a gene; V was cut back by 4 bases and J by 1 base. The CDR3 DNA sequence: TGTGCCAGCAGTTGCGGCGGGGGTCCCCAAGAGACCCAGTACTTC. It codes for CASSCGGGPQETQYF.

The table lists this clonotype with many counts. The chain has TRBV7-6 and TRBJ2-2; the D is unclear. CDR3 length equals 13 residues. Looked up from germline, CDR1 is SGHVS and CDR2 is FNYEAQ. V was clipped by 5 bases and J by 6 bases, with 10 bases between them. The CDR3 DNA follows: TGTGCCAGCAGCCCCCAGGCAGCCGGGGAGCTGTTTTTT. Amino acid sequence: CASSPQAAGELFF. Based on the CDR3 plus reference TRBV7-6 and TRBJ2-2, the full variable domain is GAGVSQSPRYKVTKRGQDVALRCDPISGHVSLYWYRQALGQGPEFLTYFNYEAQQDKSGLPNDRFSAERPEGSISTLTIQRTEQRDSAMYRCASSPQAAGELFFGEGSRLTVL.